Following are 17 T cell receptor beta chains from one sample sequenced in a study of cytomegalovirus exposure and HLA in healthy donors. The PCR was carried out with 60 Vbeta primers and 13 Jbeta primers. Clones were read by immunoSEQ multiplex PCR, and TCRdb kept only the in-frame ones, dropping some. The sample lists 200,000 to 250,000 clones; just over 75% were seen once. The sequenced sample consisted of PBMCs. The source is a man in his late teens or twenties in good health and CMV-seronegative.

The rearrangement links TRBV2 to TRBJ2-7; a weak D match, TRBD2 (7 bases). Trimming took 3 bases from V and 3 from J, leaving 15 bases between them. CDR3 length: 15 residues. Germline CDR1 is SNHLY and CDR2 is FYNNEI. The CDR3 is CASSDGGAGNYEQYF. DNA for the CDR3: TGTGCCAGCAGTGATGGGGGGGCCGGGAACTACGAGCAGTACTTC. The entire variable domain, with the rest obtained from reference TRBV2 and TRBJ2-7, is as follows: EPEVTQTPSHQVTQMGQEVILRCVPISNHLYFYWYRQILGQKVEFLVSFYNNEISEKSEIFDDQFSVERPDGSNFTLKIRSTKLEDSAMYFCASSDGGAGNYEQYFGPGTRLTVT.

The V call is TRBV28, the J call TRBJ2-5, with a weak D call TRBD1 (5 bases). Germline loops: CDR1 MDHEN, CDR2 SYDVKM. The germline V and J ends were trimmed by 2 bases and 4 bases, with 8 bases remaining between them. The CDR3 extends over 13 amino acids. The CDR3: CASSLSGAETQYF. The CDR3 DNA is TGTGCCAGCAGTTTAAGTGGGGCAGAGACCCAGTACTTC.

The V call is TRBV25-1, the J call TRBJ2-5, with 9 positions matching TRBD1. The DNA end favors TRBJ2-7, so the J call may be wrong. The length of the CDR3 is 15 residues. CDR1 and CDR2 (germline): MGHDK, SYGVNS. The CDR3 DNA reads as TGTGCCAGCAGTAAGTGGACAGGGGCCTCCTACGAGCAGTACTTC. Residues: CASSKWTGASYEQYF.

V is TRBV7-6 and J is TRBJ2-1; the D gene is possibly TRBD1 (6 bases). Per germline, CDR1 SGHVS and CDR2 FNYEAQ. This CDR3 has 14 amino acids. V shed 3 bases and J shed 8 bases, with 14 bases lying between them. CDR3 loop: CASSFSQGWDEQFF. CDR3 nucleotides: TGTGCCAGCAGCTTCTCCCAGGGGTGGGATGAGCAGTTCTTC.

This clone appeared a few times. The chain recombines TRBV28 with TRBJ2-5; a weak D match, TRBD2 (7 bases). The CDR3 has 13 amino acids. Germline V gene data show CDR1 as MDHEN and CDR2 as SYDVKM. V lost 8 bases and J lost 5, with 15 bases in between. CDR3 protein: CASAPGGRETQYF. The CDR3 DNA sequence: TGTGCCAGCGCTCCCGGGGGGCGTGAGACCCAGTACTTC.

This clone was detected once. The V call is TRBV2, the J call TRBJ2-5; TRBD2 matches at 7 bases. Unmatched junction bases numbered 5, after V lost 6 bases and J lost 4 bases. The CDR3 length is 13 residues. Per the germline V gene, CDR1 is SNHLY and CDR2 is FYNNEI. CDR3 nucleotides: TGTGCCAGCAGGGGGGGGAGGGGAGAGACCCAGTACTTC. This codes for CASRGGRGETQYF.

This clone was recorded once. The chain combines TRBV18 with TRBJ2-7, with TRBD1 as a possible D gene (5 bases). V dropped 0 bases and J dropped 7 bases, with 7 bases sitting between them. CDR1 and CDR2 (germline): KGHSH, LQKENI. The CDR3 sequence is 12 residues long. CDR3 in amino acids: CASSPPRGEQYF. CDR3 nucleotide sequence: TGTGCCAGCTCACCACCTAGGGGAGAGCAGTACTTC.

The CDR3 nucleotides read TGTGCCAGCAGCCAAGATCCTCCAGAGAACACCGGGGAGCTGTTTTTT. Protein: CASSQDPPENTGELFF. The V and J genes are TRBV14 and TRBJ2-2; D is uncertain. V lost 0 bases, J lost 1 base, and 9 bases lay in between. The CDR3 is made up of 16 amino acids. Germline CDR1 is SGHDN and CDR2 is FVKESK.

This clone was picked up a small number of times. The V and J genes are TRBV5-5 and TRBJ2-5; 8 bases map to TRBD1. The CDR3 has 16 amino acids. The germline V gene has CDR1 SGHKS and CDR2 YYEKEE (reference sequence). V lost 4 bases to trimming and J lost 4 bases; unmatched junction nucleotides: 12. CDR3 amino acids: CASSLMDRVVSETQYF. The CDR3 nucleotides are TGTGCCAGCAGCCTGATGGACAGGGTAGTATCAGAGACCCAGTACTTC.

This clone was observed a handful of times. The V call is TRBV19, the J call TRBJ1-6, with no clear D. V lost 3 bases and J 9 bases, leaving 12 bases between the germline ends. The CDR3 spans 14 residues. Germline V gene lookup returns CDR1 LNHDA and CDR2 SQIVND (reference sequence). CDR3 protein: CASSMFGESSPLHF. The DNA for the CDR3 is TGTGCCAGTAGTATGTTCGGTGAGAGTTCACCCCTCCACTTT.

The gene calls are TRBV11-2 and TRBJ1-3; D remains ambiguous. Germline V lookup: CDR1 SGHAT, CDR2 FQNNGV. This CDR3 has 14 amino acids. Trimming removed 5 bases from V and 4 bases from J, with 12 bases in between. The CDR3 loop reads CASSISSLGNTIYF. The CDR3 DNA reads TGTGCCAGCAGCATAAGCTCGCTGGGAAACACCATATATTTT.

The rearrangement uses TRBV5-4 and TRBJ2-7, with TRBD2 identical over 11 bases. V trimming: 4 bases; J trimming: 2 bases; junction bases outside the gene matches: 8. The CDR3 consists of 16 residues. CDR1 and CDR2 (germline): SGHNT, YYREEE (reference sequence). DNA for the CDR3: TGTGCCAGCAGCCCCGGGGGACTAGCGGCCCCCTACGAGCAGTACTTC. This sequence encodes CASSPGGLAAPYEQYF.

With respect to this clone: At one boundary the junction diverges from the germline segment, which might be a read error. The V call is TRBV7-3, the J call TRBJ2-1, with TRBD2 matching over 11 bases. The CDR3 consists of 14 residues. CDR1 is SGHTA, CDR2 FQGTGA, per germline. The CDR3 DNA follows: TGTGCCAGCAGCCTAACTAGCGGGAGCGATGAGCAGTTCTTC. It codes for CASSLTSGSDEQFF.

This chain uses TRBV5-1 with TRBJ1-6, with no clear D. Trimming took off 0 bases at V and 6 bases at J, with 4 bases between the two ends. This CDR3 spans 13 amino acids. The germline V gene encodes CDR1 SGHRS and CDR2 YFSETQ. Here the CDR3 reads CASSLAVNSPLHF. As DNA, the CDR3 is TGCGCCAGCAGCTTGGCCGTTAATTCACCCCTCCACTTT.

Only a few counts were recorded for this clone. This sequence joins TRBV27 and TRBJ1-2; 7 bases line up with TRBD1. The V segment lost 4 bases and the J segment 1 base; nucleotides outside the gene matches: 3. Germline CDR1 reads MNHEY; CDR2 reads SMNVEV (reference sequence). This CDR3 is built from 14 residues. Here the CDR3 reads CASSSGQFNYGYTF. In DNA, the CDR3 is TGTGCCAGCAGTTCGGGACAGTTTAACTATGGCTACACCTTC.

The chain carries TRBV6-1 and TRBJ1-5; possible D gene TRBD1, 5 bases. The germline V gene encodes CDR1 MNHNS and CDR2 SASEGT. There are 13 residues in the CDR3. The V gene lost 4 bases and the J gene lost 9 bases, with 13 bases spanning the gap. The CDR3 DNA reads TGTGCCAGCAGTGGGGGGGTCATGAGGCCCCAGCATTTT. The encoded protein is CASSGGVMRPQHF.

V usage is TRBV10-1 and J usage is TRBJ1-1, with no clear D. CDR3 length: 13 residues. The germline V gene encodes CDR1 WNHNN and CDR2 SYGVQD (reference sequence). V was shortened by 6 bases and J by 2 bases, with 10 bases between the two germline ends. CDR3 protein: CASSSDKNTEAFF. CDR3 DNA: TGCGCCAGCAGCTCAGACAAAAACACTGAAGCTTTCTTT.